Listed below are T cell receptor beta chains from one sample, sequenced in a study of cytomegalovirus exposure and HLA in healthy donors. Clones were sequenced by immunoSEQ multiplex PCR, and TCRdb holds only the in-frame ones, with some missing. The table has some 130,000 clones, more than 75% seen once. Sequenced material: PBMCs. The receptor source for this set is a man younger than 40 in good health and CMV-seronegative. Both conserved end residues are part of each CDR3. The order of the fields is CDR3 DNA, CDR3 protein, D gene, J gene, V gene, clone size. The D gene is left open where the match is weak. The size of a clone is reported for some rows only, either as once, few or many, or as a class for expanded clones.

CDR3nt: TGCGCCAGCAGCCCCCGGGGTCTAGCGGGAGTGAACGAGCAGTACTTC
CDR3aa: CASSPRGLAGVNEQYF
d_gene: TRBD2
j_gene: TRBJ2-7
v_gene: TRBV5-1
abundance: -

CDR3nt: TGTGCCAGCAGACGTTATAGCGCCTCCTCCTACGAGCAGTACTTC
CDR3aa: CASRRYSASSYEQYF
d_gene: -
j_gene: TRBJ2-7
v_gene: TRBV6-6
abundance: few

CDR3nt: TGTGCCTGGAGTGTACCGGGGGGCTCGAGCTATGGCTACACCTTC
CDR3aa: CAWSVPGGSSYGYTF
d_gene: -
j_gene: TRBJ1-2
v_gene: TRBV30
abundance: once

CDR3nt: TGCGCCAGCAGCCTTACAGGGGACAGCAATCAGCCCCAGCATTTT
CDR3aa: CASSLTGDSNQPQHF
d_gene: TRBD1
j_gene: TRBJ1-5
v_gene: TRBV5-1
abundance: once

CDR3nt: TGCAGCGCAACGGGACAGCCAAACACCATATATTTT
CDR3aa: CSATGQPNTIYF
d_gene: TRBD1
j_gene: TRBJ1-3
v_gene: TRBV29-1
abundance: -

CDR3nt: TGTGCCAGCAGTCCCAGGGTTTGGGAGACCCAGTACTTC
CDR3aa: CASSPRVWETQYF
d_gene: -
j_gene: TRBJ2-5
v_gene: TRBV7-2
abundance: -

CDR3nt: TGTGCCATCAGTGAGGCAGGTCAATATGGCTACACCTTC
CDR3aa: CAISEAGQYGYTF
d_gene: -
j_gene: TRBJ1-2
v_gene: TRBV10-3
abundance: -

CDR3nt: TGCGCCAGCAGCCAACCCCATGCCGGACAGGGTTACAATGAGCAGTTCTTC
CDR3aa: CASSQPHAGQGYNEQFF
d_gene: TRBD1
j_gene: TRBJ2-1
v_gene: TRBV4-3
abundance: -

CDR3nt: TGTGCTAGTGGTCTCTCCACAGATACGCAGTATTTT
CDR3aa: CASGLSTDTQYF
d_gene: -
j_gene: TRBJ2-3
v_gene: TRBV12-5
abundance: -

CDR3nt: TGCGCCAGCAGCGAGAACTATGGCTACACCTTC
CDR3aa: CASSENYGYTF
d_gene: -
j_gene: TRBJ1-2
v_gene: TRBV5-1
abundance: -

CDR3nt: TGCGCCAGCAGCGAAAGACTACCTAGCACAGATACGCAGTATTTT
CDR3aa: CASSERLPSTDTQYF
d_gene: -
j_gene: TRBJ2-3
v_gene: TRBV5-1
abundance: -

CDR3nt: TGCGCCAGCAGCTTGTCGACAGGGCGCTATGGCTACACCTTC
CDR3aa: CASSLSTGRYGYTF
d_gene: TRBD1
j_gene: TRBJ1-2
v_gene: TRBV5-1
abundance: -

CDR3nt: TGTGCCAGCAGCTTAGGGGTTTACGAGCAGTACTTC
CDR3aa: CASSLGVYEQYF
d_gene: -
j_gene: TRBJ2-7
v_gene: TRBV5-5
abundance: -

CDR3nt: TGTGCCAGCAGACAGGGCAACTATGGCTACACCTTC
CDR3aa: CASRQGNYGYTF
d_gene: -
j_gene: TRBJ1-2
v_gene: TRBV6-5
abundance: -

CDR3nt: TGTGCCAGCTCACCAACGGGACAGGAGTACAATGAGCAGTTCTTC
CDR3aa: CASSPTGQEYNEQFF
d_gene: TRBD1
j_gene: TRBJ2-1
v_gene: TRBV18
abundance: once

CDR3nt: TGTGCCAGCAGCTTGTTGGGACAGACTAATGAAAAACTGTTTTTT
CDR3aa: CASSLLGQTNEKLFF
d_gene: TRBD1
j_gene: TRBJ1-4
v_gene: TRBV5-4
abundance: -

CDR3nt: TGTGCCAGCAGCGTAGCCGCCCGGGGCACTGAAGCTTTCTTT
CDR3aa: CASSVAARGTEAFF
d_gene: -
j_gene: TRBJ1-1
v_gene: TRBV9
abundance: -

CDR3nt: TGTGCCAGCAGCCCGATGACTAGCGGGGGAGACAATGAGCAGTTCTTC
CDR3aa: CASSPMTSGGDNEQFF
d_gene: TRBD2
j_gene: TRBJ2-1
v_gene: TRBV5-4
abundance: -

CDR3nt: TGTGCCATCACCCCGGGACTAAATCACCAAGAGACCCAGTACTTC
CDR3aa: CAITPGLNHQETQYF
d_gene: TRBD2
j_gene: TRBJ2-5
v_gene: TRBV10-3
abundance: -

CDR3nt: TGTGCCTGGAGTCCTGCCTACAATGAGCAGTTCTTC
CDR3aa: CAWSPAYNEQFF
d_gene: -
j_gene: TRBJ2-1
v_gene: TRBV30
abundance: -

CDR3nt: TGTGCCAGCAGCCCCCGGACTGTTCTCAACACTGAAGCTTTCTTT
CDR3aa: CASSPRTVLNTEAFF
d_gene: -
j_gene: TRBJ1-1
v_gene: TRBV11-2
abundance: -

CDR3nt: TGTGCCAGCAGTTATGGACAGACGTTGGACTTC
CDR3aa: CASSYGQTLDF
d_gene: -
j_gene: TRBJ2-7
v_gene: TRBV28
abundance: few